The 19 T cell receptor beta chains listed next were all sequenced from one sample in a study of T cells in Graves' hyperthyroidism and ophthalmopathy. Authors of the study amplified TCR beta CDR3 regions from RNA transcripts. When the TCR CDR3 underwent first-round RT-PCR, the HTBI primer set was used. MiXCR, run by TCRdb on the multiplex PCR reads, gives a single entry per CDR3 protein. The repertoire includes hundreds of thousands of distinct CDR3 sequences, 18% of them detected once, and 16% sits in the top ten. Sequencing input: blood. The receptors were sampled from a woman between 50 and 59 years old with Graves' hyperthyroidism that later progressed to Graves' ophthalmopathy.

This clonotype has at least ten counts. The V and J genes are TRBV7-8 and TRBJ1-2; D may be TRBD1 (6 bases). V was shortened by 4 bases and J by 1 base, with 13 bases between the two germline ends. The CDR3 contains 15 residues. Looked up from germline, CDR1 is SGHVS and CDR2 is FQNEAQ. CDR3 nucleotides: TGTGCCAGCAGCTCCCAAGGGGGTGGTAACTATGGCTACACCTTC. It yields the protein CASSSQGGGNYGYTF. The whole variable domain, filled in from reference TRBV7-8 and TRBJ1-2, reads GAGVSQSPRYKVAKRGQDVALRCDPISGHVSLFWYQQALGQGPEFLTYFQNEAQLDKSGLPSDRFFAERPEGSVSTLKIQRTQQEDSAVYLCASSSQGGGNYGYTFGSGTRLTVV.

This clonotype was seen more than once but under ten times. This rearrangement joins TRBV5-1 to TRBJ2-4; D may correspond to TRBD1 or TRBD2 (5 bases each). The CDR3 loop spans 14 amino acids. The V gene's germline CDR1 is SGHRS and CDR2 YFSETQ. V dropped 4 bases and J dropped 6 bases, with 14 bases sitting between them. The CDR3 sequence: CASSPGRQRNIQYF. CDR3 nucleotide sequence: TGCGCCAGCAGCCCTGGGAGACAGAGAAACATTCAGTACTTC.

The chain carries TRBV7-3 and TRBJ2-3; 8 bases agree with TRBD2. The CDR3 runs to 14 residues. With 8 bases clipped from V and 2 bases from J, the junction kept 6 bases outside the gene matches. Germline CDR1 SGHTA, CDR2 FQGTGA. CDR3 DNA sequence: TGTGCCAGCCGGGCTAGCGGGCACACAGATACGCAGTATTTT. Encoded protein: CASRASGHTDTQYF.

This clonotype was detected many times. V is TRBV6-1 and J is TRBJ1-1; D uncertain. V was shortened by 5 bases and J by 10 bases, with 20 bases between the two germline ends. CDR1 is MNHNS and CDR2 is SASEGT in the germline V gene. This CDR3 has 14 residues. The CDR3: CASSFEEPPNRAFF. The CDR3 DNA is TGTGCCAGCAGTTTCGAAGAACCGCCAAACCGAGCTTTCTTT.

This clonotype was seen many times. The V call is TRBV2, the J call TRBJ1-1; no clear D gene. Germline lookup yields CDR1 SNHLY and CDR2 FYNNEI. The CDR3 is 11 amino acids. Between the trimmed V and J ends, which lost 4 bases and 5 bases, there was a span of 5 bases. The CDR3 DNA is TGTGCCAGCAGTGCAGGAACTGAAGCTTTCTTT. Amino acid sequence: CASSAGTEAFF.

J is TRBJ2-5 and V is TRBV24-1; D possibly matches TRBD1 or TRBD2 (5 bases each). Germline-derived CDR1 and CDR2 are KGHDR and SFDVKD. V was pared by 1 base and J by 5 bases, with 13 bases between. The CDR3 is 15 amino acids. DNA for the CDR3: TGTGCCACCAGTGATTTTTCTCGACAGCGGGAGACCCAGTACTTC. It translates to CATSDFSRQRETQYF.

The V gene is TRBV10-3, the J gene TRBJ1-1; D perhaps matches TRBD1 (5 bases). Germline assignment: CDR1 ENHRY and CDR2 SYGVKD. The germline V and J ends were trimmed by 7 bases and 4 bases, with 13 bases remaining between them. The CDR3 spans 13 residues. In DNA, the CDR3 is TGTGCCATCACCTCGGGGGTGGTCACTGAAGCTTTCTTT. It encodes CAITSGVVTEAFF.

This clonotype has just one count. CDR3 bases: TGTGCCAGCAGCCCTGGGATCTTGAACTATGGCTACACCTTC. This sequence encodes CASSPGILNYGYTF. This sequence joins TRBV3-2 and TRBJ1-2. TRBV3-2 is described as a pseudogene. The CDR3 totals 14 residues.

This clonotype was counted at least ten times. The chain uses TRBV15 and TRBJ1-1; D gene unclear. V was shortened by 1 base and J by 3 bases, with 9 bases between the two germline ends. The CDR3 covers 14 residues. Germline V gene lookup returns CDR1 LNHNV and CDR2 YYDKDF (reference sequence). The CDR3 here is CATSRVLRDTEAFF. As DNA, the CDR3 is TGTGCCACCAGCAGAGTGCTTCGGGACACTGAAGCTTTCTTT.

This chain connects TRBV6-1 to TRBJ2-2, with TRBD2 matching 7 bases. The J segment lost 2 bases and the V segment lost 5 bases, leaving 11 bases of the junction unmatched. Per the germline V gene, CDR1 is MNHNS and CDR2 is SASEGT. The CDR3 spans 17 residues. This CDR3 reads CASSPLPGLPNTGELFF. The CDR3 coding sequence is TGTGCCAGCAGTCCACTCCCGGGACTACCAAACACCGGGGAGCTGTTTTTT.

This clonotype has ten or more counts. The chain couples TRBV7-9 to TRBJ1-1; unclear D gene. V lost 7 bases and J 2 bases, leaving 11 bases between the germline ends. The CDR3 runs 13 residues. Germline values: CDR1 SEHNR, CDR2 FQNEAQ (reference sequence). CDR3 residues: CASNLFGNTEAFF. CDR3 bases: TGTGCCAGCAATCTTTTCGGAAACACTGAAGCTTTCTTT.

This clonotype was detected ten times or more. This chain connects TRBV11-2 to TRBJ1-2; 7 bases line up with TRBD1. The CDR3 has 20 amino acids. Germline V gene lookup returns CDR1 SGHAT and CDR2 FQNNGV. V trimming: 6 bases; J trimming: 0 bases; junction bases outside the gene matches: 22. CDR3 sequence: CASRPFRDSISRLANYGYTF. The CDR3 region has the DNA TGTGCCAGCAGACCCTTTCGGGACAGTATATCTCGATTAGCTAACTATGGCTACACCTTC.

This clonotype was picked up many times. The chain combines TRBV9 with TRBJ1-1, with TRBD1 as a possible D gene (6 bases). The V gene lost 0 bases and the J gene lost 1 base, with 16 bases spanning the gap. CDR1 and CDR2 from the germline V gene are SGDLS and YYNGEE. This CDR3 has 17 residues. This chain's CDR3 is CASSVGGGWQSNTEAFF. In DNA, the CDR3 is TGTGCCAGCAGCGTAGGAGGGGGATGGCAGTCGAACACTGAAGCTTTCTTT.

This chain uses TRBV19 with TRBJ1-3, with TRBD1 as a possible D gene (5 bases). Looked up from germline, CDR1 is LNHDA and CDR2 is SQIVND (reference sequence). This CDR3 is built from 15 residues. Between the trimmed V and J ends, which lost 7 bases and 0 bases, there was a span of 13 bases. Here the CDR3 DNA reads TGTGCCAGTAAGATCGACAGAGTCTCTGGAAACACCATATATTTT. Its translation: CASKIDRVSGNTIYF.

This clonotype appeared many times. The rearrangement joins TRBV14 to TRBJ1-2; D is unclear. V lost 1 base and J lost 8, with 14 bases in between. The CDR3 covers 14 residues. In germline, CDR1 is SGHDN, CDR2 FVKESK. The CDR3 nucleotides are TGTGCCAGCAGCCAAGGAGGACCGTTCGAGGGCTACACCTTC. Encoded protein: CASSQGGPFEGYTF.

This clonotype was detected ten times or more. The CDR3 region is CSANLGTGTTNTQYF. As DNA, the CDR3 is TGCAGTGCTAATCTTGGGACGGGAACCACGAATACGCAGTATTTT. The chain combines TRBV20-1 with TRBJ2-3; D may be TRBD1 or TRBD2 (5 bases each). V lost 4 bases to trimming and J lost 7 bases, with 21 bases between them. The CDR3 has 15 amino acids. The germline V gene encodes CDR1 DFQATT and CDR2 SNEGSKA (reference sequence).

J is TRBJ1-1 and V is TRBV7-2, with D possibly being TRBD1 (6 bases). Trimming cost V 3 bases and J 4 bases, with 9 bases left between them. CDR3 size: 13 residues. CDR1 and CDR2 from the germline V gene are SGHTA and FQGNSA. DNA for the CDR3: TGTGCCAGCAGCTTGGGGGCGCTCACTGAAGCTTTCTTT. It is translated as CASSLGALTEAFF.

CDR3 region: CASSPKSGHLNYGYTF. DNA of the CDR3: TGTGCCAGCAGCCCGAAATCCGGACATCTTAACTATGGCTACACCTTC. V and J are TRBV11-2 and TRBJ1-2; tentative D call: TRBD1 (5 bases). The CDR3 totals 16 residues. Trimming removed 5 bases at V and 1 base at J, with 17 bases between. Germline CDR1 SGHAT, CDR2 FQNNGV.

The CDR3 loop is CASTYLAAKNIQYF. CDR3 in DNA: TGTGCCAGCACCTACCTAGCAGCCAAAAACATTCAGTACTTC. This chain uses TRBV7-3 with TRBJ2-4; tentative D call: TRBD2 (5 bases). The germline gives CDR1 SGHTA, CDR2 FQGTGA. The CDR3 is made up of 14 amino acids. V dropped 7 bases and J dropped 0 bases, with 10 bases sitting between them.